The source of this T cell receptor beta chain is a study of cytomegalovirus exposure and HLA in healthy donors. Overall study findings and caveats: An analysis was carried out later, and it reportedly showed fewer N-insertions in an Asian-associated ancestry cluster than the roughly 670-donor mean.

The study ran its PCR with 60 Vbeta and 13 Jbeta primers. Repertoires were generated with immunoSEQ multiplex PCR, while TCRdb's copy carries only in-frame clones and drops some. This sample has around 150,000 clones; around 80% occur once, and the top ten carry less than 2%. For this clone: Its antigen is still unknown.

Trimming cost V 3 bases and J 3 bases; bases outside gene matches: 4. The CDR3 sequence is 14 residues long. Germline CDR1 MGHRA, CDR2 YSYEKL. The specimen sequenced was PBMCs. The V call is TRBV4-1, the J call TRBJ2-7; TRBD1 matches at 8 bases. The TCR originated in a man in his forties in good health and CMV-seronegative. The CDR3 bases are TGCGCCAGCAGCCATCCCGGACAGGGCTACGAGCAGTACTTC. It specifies CASSHPGQGYEQYF.